What follows describes a single TCR beta chain. The assay was immunoSEQ multiplex PCR, and TCRdb's table has in-frame clones only and misses some. The sample consists of about 65,000 clones, about 75% of them appearing once. This CDR3 spans 15 amino acids. Germline CDR1 and CDR2: SGHRS and YFSETQ. V was pared by 0 bases and J by 2 bases, with 11 bases between. The sample comes from a study of blood T cell repertoires in COVID-19. Study-level information: From T cells, B-cell-depleted T cells, or PBMCs came the material, which was cDNA or gDNA.

This rearrangement joins TRBV5-1 to TRBJ1-2; TRBD1 might be the D (6 bases). The TCR originated in a human donor in a cohort sampled during active COVID-19. The sequencing sample was made of peripheral blood. CDR3 residues: CASSLGGTGNYGYTF. The CDR3 DNA reads TGCGCCAGCAGCTTGGGGGGTACAGGGAACTATGGCTACACCTTC.